These T cell receptor beta chains were read from a single sample in a study of blood T cell repertoires in COVID-19. Measured with immunoSEQ multiplex PCR; TCRdb has only the in-frame clones, and not every one. The data show 260,000 or so clones, 70% to 90% seen once. Specimen: PBMCs or T cells enriched from blood (not recorded which). Receptors were obtained from a woman between 40 and 50 years old with acute COVID-19. CDR3s include the opening cysteine and the closing phenylalanine or tryptophan. The D gene is left open where the match is weak. A clone size is listed for some rows: how often the clone was seen (once, few, many), or a class if it is expanded.

j_call | clone_size | d_call | v_call | cdr3_aa | cdr3_nt
TRBJ1-2 | - | - | TRBV15 | CATSRGVPMTGTIYGYTF | TGTGCCACCAGCAGAGGGGTACCCATGACAGGAACTATCTATGGCTACACCTTC
TRBJ1-4 | few | TRBD1 | TRBV7-9 | CASSYSQGAKFF | TGTGCCAGCAGCTATTCACAGGGGGCAAAGTTTTTT
TRBJ1-2 | - | TRBD1 | TRBV5-1 | CASSLGTGISGYTF | TGCGCCAGCAGCTTGGGGACAGGAATAAGTGGCTACACCTTC
TRBJ1-1 | few | TRBD1 | TRBV3-1/TRBV3-2 | CASSQEPGGTEAFF | TGTGCCAGCAGCCAAGAACCAGGGGGCACTGAAGCTTTCTTT
TRBJ2-3 | - | TRBD1 | TRBV6-4 | CASSVRTGDTDTQYF | TGTGCCAGCAGTGTCCGAACAGGGGACACAGATACGCAGTATTTT
TRBJ1-1 | - | TRBD1 | TRBV10-3 | CAISESSGTGLFSEAFF | TGTGCCATCAGTGAGTCTTCCGGGACAGGGCTATTCTCTGAAGCTTTCTTT
TRBJ2-1 | - | TRBD1 | TRBV19 | CASSITGTGYNEQFF | TGTGCCAGTAGTATAACGGGGACAGGTTACAATGAGCAGTTCTTC
TRBJ2-7 | - | TRBD2 | TRBV7-2 | CASSLHRTSGSRREQYF | TGTGCCAGCAGCTTACACCGGACTAGCGGGAGTCGTAGAGAGCAGTACTTC
TRBJ2-3 | - | TRBD2 | TRBV9 | CASSVSHGTSGSSTDTQYF | TGTGCCAGCAGCGTTTCACACGGGACTAGCGGGAGTAGCACAGATACGCAGTATTTT
TRBJ1-5 | - | - | TRBV24-1 | CATSEARASNQPQHF | TGTGCCACCAGTGAAGCCAGGGCTAGCAATCAGCCCCAGCATTTT
TRBJ1-5 | once | - | TRBV30 | CAWRRADPGNQPQHF | TGTGCCTGGAGAAGGGCCGACCCAGGGAATCAGCCCCAGCATTTT
TRBJ1-4 | - | TRBD1 | TRBV19 | CASRTIRRTGRMLDEKLFF | TGTGCCAGTAGGACCATCCGCCGGACAGGGCGGATGTTAGATGAAAAACTGTTTTTT
TRBJ1-6 | - | TRBD1 | TRBV27 | CASRTGQDNSPLHF | TGTGCCAGCAGGACGGGACAGGATAATTCACCCCTCCACTTT
TRBJ1-2 | - | - | TRBV7-9 | CASSPQLAKGYTF | TGTGCCAGCAGCCCACAGCTAGCGAAAGGCTACACCTTC
TRBJ2-1 | - | TRBD1 | TRBV27 | CASSSDRAYNEQFF | TGTGCCAGCAGTTCGGACAGGGCTTACAATGAGCAGTTCTTC
TRBJ1-5 | - | TRBD1 | TRBV19 | CASRQQGNSNQPQHF | TGTGCCAGTAGACAACAGGGGAATAGCAATCAGCCCCAGCATTTT
TRBJ2-7 | - | TRBD1 | TRBV19 | CASSRGTGAYEQYF | TGTGCCAGTAGTCGAGGGACAGGGGCCTACGAGCAGTACTTC
TRBJ1-2 | few | TRBD1 | TRBV5-1 | CASRDTHRGQTYGYTF | TGCGCCAGCAGGGACACACACAGGGGCCAGACCTATGGCTACACCTTC
TRBJ2-1 | - | - | TRBV12-5 | CASGSKNKGTEAYNEQFF | TGTGCTAGTGGTTCGAAAAATAAAGGGACTGAGGCCTACAATGAGCAGTTCTTC
TRBJ1-5 | - | - | TRBV28 | CASSSQQGLSSNQPQHF | TGTGCCAGCAGTTCGCAGCAGGGTTTATCTAGCAATCAGCCCCAGCATTTT
TRBJ2-1 | - | - | TRBV19 | CASSIVGRPGNEQFF | TGTGCCAGTAGTATAGTCGGGAGACCGGGAAATGAGCAGTTCTTC
TRBJ2-7 | - | TRBD1 | TRBV9 | CASAAGTGTYEQYF | TGTGCCAGCGCGGCCGGGACAGGGACCTACGAGCAGTACTTC
TRBJ2-1 | - | TRBD1 | TRBV11-3 | CASSLGSGQGAFFSYNEQFF | TGTGCCAGCAGCTTAGGGTCGGGACAGGGGGCGTTTTTCTCCTACAATGAGCAGTTCTTC
TRBJ2-1 | - | TRBD2 | TRBV28 | CASGQGLAGNEQFF | TGTGCCAGCGGCCAGGGACTAGCAGGGAATGAGCAGTTCTTC
TRBJ1-6 | - | TRBD1 | TRBV19 | CASRDRANSPLHF | TGTGCCAGTAGGGACAGGGCTAATTCACCCCTCCACTTT
TRBJ2-7 | - | TRBD1 | TRBV7-9 | CASSRGGLNEQYF | TGTGCCAGCAGCAGAGGGGGCCTCAACGAGCAGTACTTC
TRBJ1-5 | - | TRBD1 | TRBV6-1 | CASSERSGQGRSQHF | TGTGCCAGCAGTGAAAGGTCGGGACAGGGACGTTCCCAGCATTTT
TRBJ1-2 | - | - | TRBV27 | CASSLSTSGGYGYTF | TGTGCCAGCAGTTTATCGACTTCGGGTGGCTATGGCTACACCTTC
TRBJ2-4 | - | - | TRBV15 | CATSMSAKAKNIQYF | TGTGCCACCAGCATGTCCGCTAAGGCCAAAAACATTCAGTACTTC
TRBJ1-2 | - | TRBD1 | TRBV15 | CATSRPGQKRYGYTF | TGTGCCACCAGCAGACCGGGACAGAAAAGATATGGCTACACCTTC
TRBJ2-1 | - | - | TRBV28 | CASNMGVGSEQFF | TGTGCCAGCAACATGGGAGTCGGGAGTGAGCAGTTCTTC
TRBJ1-2 | - | TRBD1 | TRBV24-1 | CATSDADRAGYTF | TGTGCCACCAGTGATGCGGACAGGGCGGGCTACACCTTC
TRBJ2-3 | - | - | TRBV11-3 | CASSLTYAGSLTDTQYF | TGTGCCAGCAGCTTAACGTATGCAGGGTCCCTCACAGATACGCAGTATTTT
TRBJ2-1 | - | - | TRBV19 | CASSNAGYSYNEQFF | TGTGCCAGTAGTAATGCGGGTTACTCCTACAATGAGCAGTTCTTC
TRBJ2-1 | - | - | TRBV4-3 | CASSQDSGAYNEQFF | TGCGCCAGCAGCCAAGATTCAGGGGCCTACAATGAGCAGTTCTTC
TRBJ2-7 | - | - | TRBV19 | CASSIVMGHGIYEQYF | TGTGCCAGCTCTATAGTAATGGGACACGGAATTTACGAGCAGTACTTC
TRBJ1-2 | - | TRBD1 | TRBV7-2 | CASSLSTGNYGYTF | TGTGCCAGCAGCCTATCGACAGGGAACTATGGCTACACCTTC
TRBJ2-2 | once | TRBD2 | TRBV18 | CASSSLAGTNTGELFF | TGTGCCAGCTCATCCTTAGCGGGCACGAACACCGGGGAGCTGTTTTTT
TRBJ2-7 | - | - | TRBV11-2 | CASSLGVRGRYEQYF | TGTGCCAGCAGCTTAGGAGTCCGGGGAAGATACGAGCAGTACTTC
TRBJ1-3 | once | TRBD1 | TRBV5-1 | CASSLVVTGISGNTIYF | TGCGCCAGCAGCTTGGTCGTGACAGGGATCTCTGGAAACACCATATATTTT
TRBJ2-5 | - | TRBD2 | TRBV2 | CASIVGGEEETQYF | TGTGCCAGCATCGTCGGGGGGGAAGAAGAGACCCAGTACTTC
TRBJ2-3 | once | - | TRBV27 | CASTSRQSTDTQYF | TGTGCCAGCACCTCGAGACAGAGCACAGATACGCAGTATTTT